The clone carrying this TCR beta chain has just a few counts. Its antigen is undetermined. CDR1 and CDR2 (germline): LNHNV, YYDKDF (reference sequence). The CDR3 consists of 15 residues. The V end lost 8 bases, the J end lost 1 base, and 15 bases lay between the germline ends. The data are from a study of beta chain features in type 1 diabetes. Study-wide results and limits: For TCRB rearrangement, an influence of HLA type remained unresolved here.

cDNA synthesis used the whole RNA isolate, giving expressed TCRB sequences. The table came from immunoSEQ multiplex PCR; TCRdb's copy has only in-frame clones and leaves some out. Of nearly 350,000 clones in the sample, approximately 8.2% were seen once. The chain uses TRBV15 and TRBJ2-4; TRBD1 might be the D (5 bases). The clonotype originates from a woman under 30 in good health. What was sequenced was central memory CD4+ T cells from blood. The chain's CDR3 is CATSPPGMAKNIQYF. Written as DNA, the CDR3 is TGTGCCACCTCCCCCCCAGGGATGGCCAAAAACATTCAGTACTTC.